The 32 T cell receptor beta chains presented below share a single source sample, sequenced in a study of CD8 T cells in ankylosing spondylitis. In TCRdb, the 5' RACE reads were re-called with MiXCR into one record per CDR3 protein. The data hold about 160,000 distinct CDR3 sequences, with 9.8% observed a single time. The sequenced sample was blood, either unsorted or a sorted T cell fraction (not recorded which). These receptors came from a female donor with ankylosing spondylitis or in good health (not recorded which).

This clonotype showed up just a few times. The V call is TRBV9, the J call TRBJ1-2, with 12 bases aligning to TRBD1. This CDR3 spans 15 amino acids. Germline-derived CDR1 and CDR2 are SGDLS and YYNGEE. V was clipped by 4 bases and J by 6 bases; unmatched bases: 7. The DNA of the CDR3 is TGTGCCAGCAGCCGTCCGGGACAGGGGGCCGATGGCTACACCTTC. It encodes CASSRPGQGADGYTF.

About this clonotype itself: Just one base apart from a much larger clone, this may be a read error. The rearrangement links TRBV7-6 to TRBJ2-7; 10 nucleotides align to TRBD1. Per germline, CDR1 SGHVS and CDR2 FNYEAQ. The junction had 3 bases not matched to a gene; V was cut back by 5 bases and J by 2 bases. This CDR3 contains 14 residues. The CDR3, as DNA: TGTGCCAGCAGCCCGACAGGGGGCCCCTACGAGCAGTACTTC. It translates to CASSPTGGPYEQYF.

This clonotype came up a few times. The V call is TRBV30, the J call TRBJ2-7; D is uncertain. Trimming stripped 3 bases from V and 4 bases from J, with 10 bases between. Germline loops: CDR1 GTSNPN, CDR2 SVGIG (reference sequence). The CDR3 spans 12 residues. CDR3 DNA sequence: TGTGCCTGGAGGGAATATTCGTACGAGCAGTACTTC. It is translated as CAWREYSYEQYF.

The chain has TRBV30 and TRBJ2-1, with D maybe TRBD2 (6 bases). The ends were cut back, 6 bases at V and 0 bases at J, with 27 bases in the middle. Germline assignment: CDR1 GTSNPN and CDR2 SVGIG (reference sequence). The CDR3 has 19 amino acids. The CDR3 nucleotides are TGTGCCTGCCGGTACATTAAAGCCGGGGTCGGGAGCTCCTACAATGAGCAGTTCTTC. Translating it yields CACRYIKAGVGSSYNEQFF. The variable domain in full, completed from reference TRBV30 and TRBJ2-1, reads SQTIHQWPATLVQPVGSPLSLECTVEGTSNPNLYWYRQAAGRGLQLLFYSVGIGQISSEVPQNLSASRPQDRQFILSSKKLLLSDSGFYLCACRYIKAGVGSSYNEQFFGPGTRLTVL.

This clonotype appeared a few times. V is TRBV7-8 and J is TRBJ2-2; TRBD1 is a possible D gene (6 bases). V shed 1 base and J shed 5 bases, with 11 bases lying between them. The CDR3 loop spans 15 amino acids. Germline CDR1 is SGHVS and CDR2 is FQNEAQ. The CDR3 loop reads CASSLDRVGTGELFF. CDR3 bases: TGTGCCAGCAGCTTAGACAGGGTCGGGACCGGGGAGCTGTTTTTT.

On this clonotype: Germline and junction disagree at one end, which may indicate a read error. This sequence joins TRBV6-2 or TRBV6-3 and TRBJ1-2; possibly TRBD1 for D (6 bases). Germline loops: CDR1 MNHEY, CDR2 SVGEGT. The CDR3 runs 11 residues. CDR3: CASSFPGGCTF. The DNA of the CDR3 is TGTGCCAGCAGCTTTCCGGGGGGCTGCACCTTC.

At least ten counts were recorded for this clonotype. The chain is built from TRBV5-5 and TRBJ2-3, with D possibly being TRBD2 (5 bases). The CDR3 contains 13 residues. The germline V and J ends were trimmed by 2 bases and 5 bases, with 9 bases remaining between them. Per the germline V gene, CDR1 is SGHKS and CDR2 is YYEKEE (reference sequence). The CDR3 sequence: CASSFGGGDTQYF. DNA of the CDR3: TGTGCCAGCAGCTTCGGAGGCGGAGATACGCAGTATTTT.

This clonotype was observed at least ten times. The chain is built from TRBV27 and TRBJ1-2; D possibly corresponds to TRBD1 (5 bases). The CDR3 length is 16 residues. Germline CDR1 is MNHEY and CDR2 is SMNVEV (reference sequence). Deletions cut 0 bases from V and 1 base from J, with 12 bases between. The CDR3 loop reads CASSLSGVSINYGYTF. The CDR3 nucleotides read TGTGCCAGCAGTTTATCAGGGGTTTCAATTAACTATGGCTACACCTTC.

This clonotype appeared once. CDR3 DNA sequence: TGTGCCAGCAGCTTAGAAGGAGAACGGGGCTGGGACAATGAGCAGTTCTTC. Its translation is CASSLEGERGWDNEQFF. V usage is TRBV13 and J usage is TRBJ2-1; D is possibly TRBD1 or TRBD2 (5 bases each). From germline, CDR1 is PRHDT and CDR2 FYEKMQ (reference sequence). CDR3 length: 17 amino acids. The ends were cut back, 1 base at V and 5 bases at J, with 18 bases in the middle.

This clonotype was picked up a small number of times. The chain employs TRBV6-2 or TRBV6-3 and TRBJ1-5; D is possibly TRBD1 (5 bases). Trimming removed 6 bases from V and 5 bases from J, with 14 bases in between. Germline V gene lookup returns CDR1 MNHEY and CDR2 SVGEGT. The CDR3 runs 14 residues. CDR3 loop: CASSYGARYQPQHF. As DNA, the CDR3 is TGTGCCAGCAGCTACGGGGCCCGCTATCAGCCCCAGCATTTT.

Only a few counts were recorded for this clonotype. The chain recombines TRBV12-3 or TRBV12-4 with TRBJ2-7; possibly TRBD1 or TRBD2 for D (7 bases each). The CDR3 is 15 residues long. V lost 6 bases and J 7 bases, leaving 22 bases between the germline ends. CDR3 amino acids: CASRLGGTDFREQYF. The CDR3 nucleotides read TGTGCCAGCAGACTGGGGGGGACAGATTTTCGGGAGCAGTACTTC.

This clonotype was counted a few times. Its ends do not fully match the called genes, so a read error is possible. The genes are TRBV2 and TRBJ1-5, with 8 bases identical to TRBD1. CDR3 size: 15 residues. Germline CDR1 and CDR2: SNHLY and FYNNEI. The CDR3 nucleotides read TGTGCCAGCAGTGCGGACAGGGCGAGCAGTCAGCCCCAGCATTTT. Amino acid sequence: CASSADRASSQPQHF. Full variable domain (remainder filled in from reference TRBV2 and TRBJ1-5): EPEVTQTPSHQVTQMGQEVILRCVPISNHLYFYWYRQILGQKVEFLVSFYNNEISEKSEIFDDQFSVERPDGSNFTLKIRSTKLEDSAMYFCASSADRASSQPQHFGDGTRLSIL.

J is TRBJ2-1 and V is TRBV5-6; 8 nucleotides match TRBD2. The CDR3 has 14 amino acids. V lost 2 bases to trimming and J lost 9 bases; unmatched junction nucleotides: 7. Germline V gives CDR1 SGHDT, CDR2 YYEEEE. CDR3 loop: CASSFDGGRTEQFF. DNA for the CDR3: TGTGCCAGCAGCTTTGATGGCGGGAGGACTGAGCAGTTCTTC.

The table lists this clonotype with a few counts. This chain connects TRBV6-1 to TRBJ2-3; D is perhaps TRBD2 (6 bases). The V gene's germline CDR1 is MNHNS and CDR2 SASEGT. This CDR3 region has 16 residues. V shed 3 bases and J shed 2 bases, with 15 bases lying between them. For the CDR3, the DNA is TGTGCCAGCAGTGACGGCGTGGTAGCGGCCACAGATACGCAGTATTTT. Its translation: CASSDGVVAATDTQYF.

This clonotype was detected many times. The J gene is TRBJ2-1, the V gene TRBV9; perhaps TRBD1 as D (5 bases). The CDR3 contains 20 residues. CDR1 and CDR2 from the germline V gene are SGDLS and YYNGEE. V lost 0 bases and J 0 bases, leaving 22 bases between the germline ends. CDR3 sequence (DNA): TGTGCCAGCAGCGTAGGAGATCTAGGGGCTGAGCCGACCTCCTACAATGAGCAGTTCTTC. Encoded protein: CASSVGDLGAEPTSYNEQFF. The entire variable domain, with the rest obtained from reference TRBV9 and TRBJ2-1, is as follows: DSGVTQTPKHLITATGQRVTLRCSPRSGDLSVYWYQQSLDQGLQFLIQYYNGEERAKGNILERFSAQQFPDLHSELNLSSLELGDSALYFCASSVGDLGAEPTSYNEQFFGPGTRLTVL.

The rearrangement joins TRBV7-9 to TRBJ2-7; D unclear. The CDR3 has 14 residues. The germline CDR1 and CDR2 sequences are SEHNR and FQNEAQ (reference sequence). Deletions cut 5 bases from V and 7 bases from J, with 18 bases between. The CDR3 spells CASSVTTGPGEQYF. CDR3 in DNA: TGTGCCAGCAGCGTTACGACGGGTCCTGGGGAGCAGTACTTC.

This clonotype was detected a few times. The rearrangement joins TRBV20-1 to TRBJ2-1; 8 bases map to TRBD2. There are 14 residues in the CDR3. V shed 3 bases and J 7 bases; nucleotides not matched to a gene: 8. Germline-derived CDR1 and CDR2 are DFQATT and SNEGSKA (reference sequence). The CDR3 here is CSARPSGGSNEQFF. CDR3 coding DNA: TGCAGTGCTAGGCCAAGCGGGGGCTCGAATGAGCAGTTCTTC.

The chain combines TRBV7-9 with TRBJ2-7; TRBD2 aligns across 8 bases. The germline gives CDR1 SEHNR, CDR2 FQNEAQ (reference sequence). This CDR3 spans 13 amino acids. J gave up 4 bases and V 5 bases, and 4 bases lay outside the gene matches. CDR3 sequence (DNA): TGTGCCAGCAGCCCCCCGGGAGGGTACGAGCAGTACTTC. As protein: CASSPPGGYEQYF.

This clonotype appeared many times. The chain joins TRBV6-5 to TRBJ2-5; no reliable D call. Germline V gene lookup returns CDR1 MNHEY and CDR2 SVGAGI. The CDR3 totals 12 residues. Trimming shortened V by 4 bases and J by 5 bases, and 8 bases separated the two germline ends. The CDR3 coding sequence is TGTGCCAGCAGTTCCGGGTGGGAGACCCAGTACTTC. Protein product: CASSSGWETQYF.

This clonotype was seen more than once but under ten times. The chain links TRBV6-1 to TRBJ1-2, with a tentative D call TRBD1 (5 bases). Germline loops: CDR1 MNHNS, CDR2 SASEGT. Trimming cost V 8 bases and J 1 base, with 20 bases left between them. CDR3 length equals 16 residues. The CDR3 nucleotides read TGTGCCAGCGGAACGCCAGGGCGTCTCTTTAACTATGGCTACACCTTC. This sequence encodes CASGTPGRLFNYGYTF.

A single count supports this clonotype. V is TRBV20-1 and J is TRBJ2-5; TRBD2 aligns across 7 bases. V trimming: 0 bases; J trimming: 5 bases; junction bases outside the gene matches: 12. Looked up from germline, CDR1 is DFQATT and CDR2 is SNEGSKA (reference sequence). The length of the CDR3 is 16 residues. CDR3 bases: TGCAGTGCTAGAGATGAGGGCGGGCGGGAGACGGAGACCCAGTACTTC. Protein product: CSARDEGGRETETQYF.

This clonotype was seen more than once but under ten times. This chain links TRBV11-2 with TRBJ2-5; tentative D call: TRBD2 (5 bases). Germline-derived CDR1 and CDR2 are SGHAT and FQNNGV. Trimming pared 4 bases from V and 4 bases from J, leaving 13 bases between. The length of the CDR3 is 14 residues. The CDR3 loop is CASSSYLSGETQYF. The DNA for the CDR3 is TGTGCCAGCAGCTCCTACCTAAGCGGAGAGACCCAGTACTTC.

This clonotype was seen a handful of times. This sequence joins TRBV7-9 and TRBJ2-7; D might be TRBD1 (5 bases). Germline loops: CDR1 SEHNR, CDR2 FQNEAQ (reference sequence). This CDR3 has 15 residues. Trimming shortened V by 5 bases and J by 5 bases, and 19 bases separated the two germline ends. This chain's CDR3 is CASSQGLMGINEQYF. CDR3 DNA: TGTGCCAGCAGCCAGGGTCTGATGGGGATTAACGAGCAGTACTTC. The whole variable domain, remainder taken from reference TRBV7-9 and TRBJ2-7, is DTGVSQNPRHKITKRGQNVTFRCDPISEHNRLYWYRQTLGQGPEFLTYFQNEAQLEKSRLLSDRFSAERPKGSFSTLEIQRTEQGDSAMYLCASSQGLMGINEQYFGPGTRLTVT.

This CDR3 is CASSYWGDEQYF. The CDR3 bases are TGTGCCAGCAGTTACTGGGGGGACGAGCAGTACTTC. The chain combines TRBV6-2 or TRBV6-3 with TRBJ2-7; weak D call: TRBD2 (6 bases). Trimming stripped 1 base from V and 5 bases from J, with 6 bases between. Germline loops: CDR1 MNHEY, CDR2 SVGEGT. This CDR3 contains 12 residues.

This clonotype was counted between two and nine times. This rearrangement joins TRBV11-2 to TRBJ2-1; 13 bases are shared with TRBD2. Germline trimming cut 1 base from V and 9 bases from J; bases unmatched to any gene: 12. CDR1 and CDR2 (germline): SGHAT, FQNNGV. The CDR3 covers 18 residues. The CDR3 DNA reads as TGTGCCAGCAGCTTAGGAGTCGGTGGGACTAGCGGGATGGTTGAGCAGTTCTTC. It is translated as CASSLGVGGTSGMVEQFF.

The J gene is TRBJ2-7, the V gene TRBV20-1; 12 nucleotides agree with TRBD2. With V trimmed by 3 bases and J by 7 bases, 13 bases remained unmatched. Per germline, CDR1 DFQATT and CDR2 SNEGSKA (reference sequence). The length of the CDR3 is 16 residues. The CDR3 loop is CSASLGASGRGWEQYF. Here the CDR3 DNA reads TGCAGTGCTAGCTTAGGTGCTAGCGGGAGGGGCTGGGAGCAGTACTTC.

This CDR3 reads CASSLAVSAGKDQPQHF. The CDR3 DNA is TGTGCCAGCAGCTTAGCGGTTTCGGCAGGGAAGGATCAGCCCCAGCATTTT. V usage is TRBV7-2 and J usage is TRBJ1-5; possibly TRBD1 for D (5 bases). Germline V CDR1 and CDR2: SGHTA, FQGNSA. Trimming left V 0 bases short and J 5 bases short, with 17 bases between. The CDR3 runs to 17 residues.

The J gene is TRBJ2-1, the V gene TRBV7-9; 8 positions agree with TRBD2. The J segment lost 7 bases and the V segment lost 8 bases, leaving 13 bases of the junction unmatched. The germline V gene has CDR1 SEHNR and CDR2 FQNEAQ (reference sequence). The CDR3 runs to 15 residues. The CDR3 spells CASRAGAGGVNEQFF. DNA of the CDR3: TGTGCCAGCCGCGCTGGGGCGGGAGGTGTAAATGAGCAGTTCTTC.

This clonotype has more than one count but fewer than ten. The chain recombines TRBV7-9 with TRBJ2-1; the match to TRBD2 covers 7 bases. Germline V gives CDR1 SEHNR, CDR2 FQNEAQ (reference sequence). The V and J ends lost 5 bases and 4 bases, in that order; junction bases with no gene match: 8. The CDR3 runs to 15 residues. The CDR3 DNA follows: TGTGCCAGCAGCCCTCATGGGGGGGATTACAATGAGCAGTTCTTC. Its protein product is CASSPHGGDYNEQFF.

This chain uses TRBV27 with TRBJ2-7; 8 positions agree with TRBD2. V lost 3 bases and J lost 2; bases outside the gene matches: 6. Germline assignment: CDR1 MNHEY and CDR2 SMNVEV (reference sequence). CDR3 size: 15 residues. The CDR3 is CASSFQAGVPYEQYF. DNA for the CDR3: TGTGCCAGCAGTTTCCAAGCGGGAGTACCCTACGAGCAGTACTTC.

This clonotype occurred many times. This chain joins TRBV7-9 and TRBJ2-7, with 11 nucleotides matching TRBD2. Germline assignment: CDR1 SEHNR and CDR2 FQNEAQ (reference sequence). The CDR3 spans 15 residues. The V and J ends lost 5 bases and 4 bases, in that order; junction bases with no gene match: 7. CDR3 nucleotide sequence: TGTGCCAGCAGCCCGCCTACTAGCGGGGGTTACGAGCAGTACTTC. It is translated as CASSPPTSGGYEQYF.

V gene TRBV13 combines with J gene TRBJ2-1; 7 bases fit TRBD2. CDR3 size: 14 residues. CDR1 PRHDT and CDR2 FYEKMQ come from the germline V gene (reference sequence). J gave up 7 bases and V 5 bases, and 8 bases lay outside the gene matches. The CDR3: CASSIKAGVNEQFF. Written as DNA, the CDR3 is TGTGCCAGCAGCATAAAGGCGGGAGTAAATGAGCAGTTCTTC.